This T cell receptor beta chain was recovered during a study of blood T cell repertoires in COVID-19. In the study overall: The samples span acute and convalescent COVID-19 from the United States, Italy and Spain.

Repertoires were generated with immunoSEQ multiplex PCR, while TCRdb's copy carries only in-frame clones and drops some. The repertoire holds 360,000 or so clones, with roughly nine tenths as singletons. Comments on this clone: Other DNA sequences in this sample translate to the same CDR3.

Trimming took off 0 bases at V and 2 bases at J, with 11 bases between the two ends. The CDR3 spans 15 residues. Germline CDR1 is SGDLS and CDR2 is YYNGEE. Those who participated ranged in age from about 18 to 89 years and resided in 20 to 25 US areas. Cohorts were assigned according to the clinical history that participants reported. This receptor was obtained from a woman aged 25-40 years who had recovered from COVID-19. Material for sequencing was PBMCs or T cells enriched from blood (not recorded which). V usage is TRBV9 and J usage is TRBJ1-2; no definite D call. The CDR3 sequence: CASSVASGPNYGYTF. The CDR3 DNA sequence: TGTGCCAGCAGCGTAGCTTCAGGCCCGAACTATGGCTACACCTTC.